What follows are 18 T cell receptor beta chains derived from one specimen sequenced in a study of brain T cells in children with intractable seizures (dated by TCRdb to about 2021). The time point label of this sample denotes: resected brain tissue, or blood drawn just prior to surgery. Library preparation was by the immunoSEQ multiplex PCR assay. What TCRdb holds here is the immuneACCESS table cut down to in-frame rearrangements. Part of the clones is not present; checked against another copy, under half of the missing clones reflect an unresolved V gene, and the others are unexplained. The sample table lists fewer than 25,000 clones, 94% of them with a count of one. Around 6% of the sample is held by the ten biggest clonotypes. The source was peripheral blood, collected at surgery. Receptor source: a boy aged 10-17 years with focal cortical dysplasia and intractable seizures.

The V gene is TRBV5-6, the J gene TRBJ1-3, with D unclear. The CDR3 spans 14 residues. Trimming left V 1 base short and J 4 bases short, with 9 bases between. Germline lookup yields CDR1 SGHDT and CDR2 YYEEEE. CDR3 sequence (DNA): TGTGCCAGCAGCTTGCTCGGGGAAGGAAACACCATATATTTT. Translating gives CASSLLGEGNTIYF.

This clone was recorded once. V is TRBV28 and J is TRBJ2-1; D unresolved. CDR3 length equals 13 residues. Trimming removed 3 bases at V and 5 bases at J, with 8 bases between. Per germline, CDR1 MDHEN and CDR2 SYDVKM. This CDR3 is CASSFGADNEQFF. CDR3 DNA: TGTGCCAGCAGTTTCGGAGCCGACAATGAGCAGTTCTTC. Based on the CDR3 plus reference TRBV28 and TRBJ2-1, the full variable domain is DVKVTQSSRYLVKRTGEKVFLECVQDMDHENMFWYRQDPGLGLRLIYFSYDVKMKEKGDIPEGYSVSREKKERFSLILESASTNQTSMYLCASSFGADNEQFFGPGTRLTVL.

The chain uses TRBV20-1 and TRBJ2-7; D is ambiguous. Germline CDR1 and CDR2: DFQATT and SNEGSKA (reference sequence). V lost 3 bases and J lost 4, with 7 bases in between. There are 11 residues in the CDR3. This chain's CDR3 is CSASFNYEQYF. The DNA of the CDR3 is TGCAGTGCTAGCTTTAATTACGAGCAGTACTTC.

This clone showed up just once. The rearrangement uses TRBV20-1 and TRBJ2-3; D is ambiguous. V was shortened by 3 bases and J by 6 bases, with 19 bases between the two germline ends. In germline, CDR1 is DFQATT, CDR2 SNEGSKA (reference sequence). The CDR3 runs to 15 residues. As DNA, the CDR3 is TGCAGTGCTAGTTCTGGGCTACCAAGGGCGGATACGCAGTATTTT. Its translation: CSASSGLPRADTQYF.

This clone has just one count. The CDR3 nucleotides are TGTGCCAGCAGCGCTCGCGAGGGGCAGTACACTGAAGCTTTCTTT. It specifies CASSAREGQYTEAFF. This chain connects TRBV2 to TRBJ1-1; a possible D gene is TRBD1 (5 bases). The CDR3 sequence is 15 residues long. Per germline, CDR1 SNHLY and CDR2 FYNNEI. Deletions cut 6 bases from V and 3 bases from J, with 17 bases between.

This clone appeared a single time. The V gene is TRBV9, the J gene TRBJ1-1, with 7 nucleotides matching TRBD1. J gave up 0 bases and V 4 bases, and 3 bases lay outside the gene matches. Looked up from germline, CDR1 is SGDLS and CDR2 is YYNGEE. This CDR3 is built from 14 residues. The CDR3 here is CASSPGTVNTEAFF. Here the CDR3 DNA reads TGTGCCAGCAGCCCCGGGACAGTGAACACTGAAGCTTTCTTT.

J is TRBJ2-7 and V is TRBV6-5, with a tentative D call TRBD1 (5 bases). Germline V gene sequence: CDR1 MNHEY, CDR2 SVGAGI. The CDR3 has 16 amino acids. Trimming cost V 2 bases and J 4 bases, with 18 bases left between them. Written as DNA, the CDR3 is TGTGCCAGCAGTTACCGTGTATCCCAGGGTTGGTACGAGCAGTACTTC. Translated: CASSYRVSQGWYEQYF.

The rearrangement joins TRBV9 to TRBJ2-5; D unresolved. CDR1 and CDR2 from the germline V gene are SGDLS and YYNGEE. The V gene lost 4 bases and the J gene lost 2 bases, with 12 bases spanning the gap. This CDR3 spans 14 amino acids. The DNA of the CDR3 is TGTGCCAGCAGCACCGGTACTTCACAAGAGACCCAGTACTTC. Protein: CASSTGTSQETQYF.

The J gene is TRBJ2-1, the V gene TRBV2, with D perhaps TRBD2 (5 bases). Trimming removed 8 bases at V and 10 bases at J, with 24 bases between. The CDR3 loop spans 15 amino acids. Looked up from germline, CDR1 is SNHLY and CDR2 is FYNNEI. DNA of the CDR3: TGTGCCAGCCAAACCCAAACCGGGATCAACGGGGAGCAGTTCTTC. Translated: CASQTQTGINGEQFF.

The rearrangement joins TRBV5-1 to TRBJ2-3; D remains unclear. The ends were cut back, 1 base at V and 2 bases at J, with 8 bases in the middle. The germline V gene has CDR1 SGHRS and CDR2 YFSETQ. The CDR3 loop spans 14 amino acids. The CDR3 region is CASSLNFLTDTQYF. CDR3 sequence (DNA): TGCGCCAGCAGCTTGAATTTTCTCACAGATACGCAGTATTTT.

The rearrangement uses TRBV2 and TRBJ2-7; no clear D gene. CDR3 length: 14 amino acids. V lost 3 bases to trimming and J lost 3 bases, with 12 bases between them. CDR1 and CDR2 (germline): SNHLY, FYNNEI. CDR3: CASSDSARFYEQYV. DNA of the CDR3: TGTGCCAGCAGTGATTCGGCCAGATTCTACGAGCAGTACGTC.

The chain carries TRBV7-7 and TRBJ2-5, with TRBD1 matching over 10 bases. The CDR3 loop spans 16 amino acids. CDR1 and CDR2 (germline): SSHAT, FNYEAQ (reference sequence). V gave up 4 bases and J gave up 4 bases; unmatched junction bases: 9. The CDR3: CASSSRDRGRGETQYF. As DNA, the CDR3 is TGTGCCAGCAGCTCCCGGGACAGGGGACGGGGAGAGACCCAGTACTTC. The full variable domain, rest sourced from reference TRBV7-7 and TRBJ2-5, is GAGVSQSPRYKVTKRGQDVTLRCDPISSHATLYWYQQALGQGPEFLTYFNYEAQPDKSGLPSDRFSAERPEGSISTLTIQRTEQRDSAMYRCASSSRDRGRGETQYFGPGTRLLVL.

The chain links TRBV9 to TRBJ1-2; TRBD1 is a possible D gene (5 bases). V was cut by 4 bases and J by 6 bases, with 22 bases left in between. The V gene's germline CDR1 is SGDLS and CDR2 YYNGEE. The CDR3 length is 16 residues. CDR3 in amino acids: CASSPGGGGLGDGYTF. The CDR3 nucleotides read TGTGCCAGCAGCCCCGGGGGTGGGGGACTGGGGGATGGCTACACCTTC.

The chain joins TRBV14 to TRBJ1-1; the match to TRBD1 covers 7 bases. Trimming removed 4 bases from V and 1 base from J; junction bases left unmatched: 9. The CDR3 is 16 amino acids. CDR1 is SGHDN, CDR2 FVKESK, per germline. CDR3 DNA sequence: TGTGCCAGCAGCCGCAGGACAGGTCAAAAGAACACTGAAGCTTTCTTT. This gives the protein CASSRRTGQKNTEAFF. The whole variable domain, remainder taken from reference TRBV14 and TRBJ1-1, is EAGVTQFPSHSVIEKGQTVTLRCDPISGHDNLYWYRRVMGKEIKFLLHFVKESKQDESGMPNNRFLAERTGGTYSTLKVQPAELEDSGVYFCASSRRTGQKNTEAFFGQGTRLTVV.

The chain carries TRBV4-1 and TRBJ1-2, with 7 bases matching TRBD1. Germline loops: CDR1 MGHRA, CDR2 YSYEKL. V lost 3 bases and J lost 4; bases outside the gene matches: 11. The CDR3 is made up of 16 amino acids. Here the CDR3 reads CASSQIGTAVSYGYTF. CDR3 nucleotide sequence: TGCGCCAGCAGCCAGATAGGGACAGCTGTATCCTATGGCTACACCTTC.

V is TRBV11-2 and J is TRBJ2-7; 8 bases match TRBD1. The CDR3 length is 15 residues. Germline values: CDR1 SGHAT, CDR2 FQNNGV. After removal of 5 bases from V and 5 bases from J, the junction contained 11 bases not matched to a gene. The CDR3 DNA follows: TGTGCCAGCAGCCAGACAGGGGTCCTGAACGACGAGCAGTACTTC. Translating it yields CASSQTGVLNDEQYF.

The gene calls are TRBV10-1 and TRBJ1-4; 8 positions match TRBD1. The CDR3 spans 13 residues. CDR1 is WNHNN and CDR2 is SYGVQD in the germline V gene (reference sequence). V was clipped by 3 bases and J by 12 bases; unmatched bases: 6. The CDR3 nucleotides read TGCGCCAGCAGTGACAGGGGGCATTGGGAACTGTTTTTT. Protein product: CASSDRGHWELFF.

This rearrangement joins TRBV4-2 to TRBJ1-2; 8 bases fit TRBD1. The length of the CDR3 is 16 residues. With 0 bases clipped from V and 5 bases from J, the junction kept 8 bases outside the gene matches. CDR1 and CDR2 from the germline V gene are LGHNA and YNFKEQ. This chain's CDR3 is CASSQDSGTGDYGYTF. The DNA of the CDR3 is TGTGCCAGCAGCCAAGATTCGGGGACAGGCGATTATGGCTACACCTTC.